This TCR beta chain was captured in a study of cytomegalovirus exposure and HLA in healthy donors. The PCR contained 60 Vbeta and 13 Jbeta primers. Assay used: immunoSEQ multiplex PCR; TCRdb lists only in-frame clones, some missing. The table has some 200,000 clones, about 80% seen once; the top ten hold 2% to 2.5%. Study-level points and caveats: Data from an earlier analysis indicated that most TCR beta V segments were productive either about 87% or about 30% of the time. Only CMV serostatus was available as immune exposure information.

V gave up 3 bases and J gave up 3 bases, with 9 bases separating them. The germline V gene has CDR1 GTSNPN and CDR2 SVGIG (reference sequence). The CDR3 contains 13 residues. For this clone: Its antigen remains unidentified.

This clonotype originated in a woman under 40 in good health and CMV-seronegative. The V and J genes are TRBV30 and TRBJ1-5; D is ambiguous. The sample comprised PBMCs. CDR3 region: CAWSRGDNQPQHF. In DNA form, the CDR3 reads TGTGCCTGGAGCCGCGGGGACAATCAGCCCCAGCATTTT.